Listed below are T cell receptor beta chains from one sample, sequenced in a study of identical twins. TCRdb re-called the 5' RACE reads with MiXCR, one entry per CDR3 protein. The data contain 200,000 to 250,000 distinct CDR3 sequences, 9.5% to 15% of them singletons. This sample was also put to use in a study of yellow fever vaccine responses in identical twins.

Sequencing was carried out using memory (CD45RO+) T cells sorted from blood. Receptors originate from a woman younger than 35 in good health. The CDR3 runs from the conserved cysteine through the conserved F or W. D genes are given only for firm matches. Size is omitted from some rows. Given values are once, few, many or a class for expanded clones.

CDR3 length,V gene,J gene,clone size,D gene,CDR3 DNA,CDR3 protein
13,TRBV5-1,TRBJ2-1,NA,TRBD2,TGCGCCAGCAGCCAAGGACTAGCGGGGGACGAGTTCTTC,CASSQGLAGDEFF
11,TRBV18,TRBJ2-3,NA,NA,TGTGCCAGCTCACACAAGGATACGCAGTATTTT,CASSHKDTQYF
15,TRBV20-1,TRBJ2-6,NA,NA,TGCAGTGCTAGTCGAGACTCGCCTGGGGCCAACGTCCTGACTTTC,CSASRDSPGANVLTF
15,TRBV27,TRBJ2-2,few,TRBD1,TGTGCCAGCAGCCAACACGGGACAGGTTCGGGGGAGCTGTTTTTT,CASSQHGTGSGELFF
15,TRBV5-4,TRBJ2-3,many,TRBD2,TGTGCCAGCAGCCGGACTAGCGGGACCACAGATACGCAGTATTTT,CASSRTSGTTDTQYF
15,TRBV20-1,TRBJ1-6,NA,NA,TGCAGTGCTAAGAGACGGAGCTCCTATAATTCACCCCTCCACTTT,CSAKRRSSYNSPLHF
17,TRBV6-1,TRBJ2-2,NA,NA,TGTGCCAGCAGTGGGGGCGTTGATCAAGGGGACACCGGGGAGCTGTTTTTT,CASSGGVDQGDTGELFF
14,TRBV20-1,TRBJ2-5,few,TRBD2,TGCAGGGCCATAAGCGGGGGCCACCAAGAGACCCAGTACTTC,CRAISGGHQETQYF
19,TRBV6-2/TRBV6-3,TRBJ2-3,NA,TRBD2,TGTGCCAGCAGTTACACCCCTGGGACTAGCGGGACCCGCACAGATACGCAGTATTTT,CASSYTPGTSGTRTDTQYF
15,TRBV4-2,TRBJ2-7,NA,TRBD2,TGTGCCAGCAGGGATAGCGGGGACGGGAACTACGAGCAGTACTTC,CASRDSGDGNYEQYF
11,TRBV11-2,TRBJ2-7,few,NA,TGTGCCAGCAGCCAGATTTTCGAGCAGTACTTC,CASSQIFEQYF
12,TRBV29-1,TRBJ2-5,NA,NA,TGCAGCTCCAGACTCCTTAGTGGGACCCAGTACTTC,CSSRLLSGTQYF
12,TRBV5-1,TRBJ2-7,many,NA,TGCGCCAGCAGGCGGGATGGATACGAGCAGTACTTC,CASRRDGYEQYF
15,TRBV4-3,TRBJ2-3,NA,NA,TGCGCCAGCAGCCAAGGACTACGAGGCACAGATACGCAGTATTTT,CASSQGLRGTDTQYF
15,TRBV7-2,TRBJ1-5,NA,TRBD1,TGTGCCAGCAGCTTAGAGGCAGGGGGAGCTCAGCCCCAGCATTTT,CASSLEAGGAQPQHF
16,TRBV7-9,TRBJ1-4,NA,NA,TGTGCCAGCAGCCCGCCCGGGAGAGCAACTAATGAAAAACTGTTTTTT,CASSPPGRATNEKLFF
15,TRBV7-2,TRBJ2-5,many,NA,TGTGCCAGCAGCCCGCTCACAGGATCACAAGAGACCCAGTACTTC,CASSPLTGSQETQYF
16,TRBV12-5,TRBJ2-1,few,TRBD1,TGTGCTAGTGGTTTGAAAAGGTGGACAGGGGGCAATGAGCAGTTCTTC,CASGLKRWTGGNEQFF
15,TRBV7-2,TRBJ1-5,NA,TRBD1,TGTGCCAGCAGCTCGATGGGACAGGGGGATCAGCCCCAGCATTTT,CASSSMGQGDQPQHF
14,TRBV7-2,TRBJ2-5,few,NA,TGTGCCAGCAGCTTAGAATCAGGGCAGGAGACCCAGTACTTC,CASSLESGQETQYF
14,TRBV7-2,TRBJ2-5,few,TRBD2,TGTGCCAGCGCCCCTATGGCGGGAGGGGAGACCCAGTACTTC,CASAPMAGGETQYF
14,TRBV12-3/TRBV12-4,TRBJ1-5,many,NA,TGTGCCAGCAGTTTGCAGGGAATCAATCAGCCCCAGCATTTT,CASSLQGINQPQHF
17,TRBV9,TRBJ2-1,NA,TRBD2,TGTGCCAGCAGCGTAGGAAGCGGGGGGGCCGTATACAATGAGCAGTTCTTC,CASSVGSGGAVYNEQFF
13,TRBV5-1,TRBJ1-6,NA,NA,TGCGCCAGCAGCCTGTTCAGGGATTCACCCCTCCACTTT,CASSLFRDSPLHF
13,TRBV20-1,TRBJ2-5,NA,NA,TGCAGTGCTAGAAGTGCTGGAGAAGAGACCCAGTACTTC,CSARSAGEETQYF
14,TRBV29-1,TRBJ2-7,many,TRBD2,TGCAGCGTTGTAAGAGGGACTAGCGGGATGGAGCAGTACTTC,CSVVRGTSGMEQYF
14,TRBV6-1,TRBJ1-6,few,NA,TGTGCCAGCACGGGGAGCTCCTATAATTCACCCCTCCACTTT,CASTGSSYNSPLHF
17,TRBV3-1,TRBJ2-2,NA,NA,TGTGCCAGCAGCCAATTCTCGTCGACCCTTGACGGCGGGGAGCTGTTTTTT,CASSQFSSTLDGGELFF
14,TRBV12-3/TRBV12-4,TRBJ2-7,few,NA,TGTGCCAGCAGTCCCGGGTCCAGGGTCCACGAGCAGTACTTC,CASSPGSRVHEQYF
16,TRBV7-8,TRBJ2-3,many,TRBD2,TGTGCCAGCAGCTTGGGACTAGCGGGGCACACAGATACGCAGTATTTT,CASSLGLAGHTDTQYF
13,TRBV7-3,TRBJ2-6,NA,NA,TGTGCCAGCACCCACTCTGGGGCCAACGTCCTGACTTTC,CASTHSGANVLTF
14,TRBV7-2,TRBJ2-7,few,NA,TGTGCCAGCAGCAGTAAACTAGGACCCTACGAGCAGTACTTC,CASSSKLGPYEQYF
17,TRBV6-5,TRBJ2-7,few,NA,TGTGCCAGCAGTTACTCGAATGTACGGATAATGAACTACGAGCAGTACTTC,CASSYSNVRIMNYEQYF
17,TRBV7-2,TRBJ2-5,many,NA,TGTGCCAGCAGCCTAGCCGGGAATCGGGGAGGGGGAAAGACCCAGTACTTC,CASSLAGNRGGGKTQYF
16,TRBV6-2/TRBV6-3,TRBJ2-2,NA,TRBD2,TGTGCCAGCACCGGACTAGCGGGAAGAAACACCGGGGAGCTGTTTTTT,CASTGLAGRNTGELFF
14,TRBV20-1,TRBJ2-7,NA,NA,TGCAGTGCCCCGCCAGGGACTTCTCTTAGCGAGCAGTACTTC,CSAPPGTSLSEQYF
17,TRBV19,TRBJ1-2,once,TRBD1,TGTGCCAGTAGTGCCGGGACAGCACCAGGGGTTCGTTTTGGCTACTCCTTC,CASSAGTAPGVRFGYSF
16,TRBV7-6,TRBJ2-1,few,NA,TGTGCCAGCAGCTTAGGGACGGACCAGGGGTACAATGAGCAGTTCTTC,CASSLGTDQGYNEQFF
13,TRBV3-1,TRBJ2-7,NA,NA,TGTGCCAGCAGCCAAGATTGGGGGAGCGAGCAGTACTTC,CASSQDWGSEQYF
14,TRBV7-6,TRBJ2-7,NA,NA,TGTGCCAGCAGCTTACGTGGGGGGGCTGACGAGCAGTACTTC,CASSLRGGADEQYF
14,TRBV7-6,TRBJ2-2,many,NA,TGTGCCAGCAGCTTAGTAACAGGGCACGGGGAGCTGTTTTTT,CASSLVTGHGELFF